This note documents a single T cell receptor (beta chain) sequence. With a J-beta primer mix and a sample-barcoded 5' primer, a second PCR ran 7 to 11 cycles. TCRdb reprocessed the 5' RACE reads via MiXCR and lists one record per CDR3 protein. Of around 620,000 distinct CDR3 sequences in the sample, roughly a quarter were seen once. This specimen belongs to a study of blood T cells in healthy people across ages. Germline loops: CDR1 SGHRS, CDR2 YFSETQ. V was trimmed by 0 bases and J by 3 bases, leaving 9 bases between them. The CDR3 extends over 14 amino acids. The receptor was derived from a woman in her seventies in good health. The sample consisted of blood. V gene TRBV5-1 combines with J gene TRBJ1-1; D is perhaps TRBD1 (5 bases). Here the CDR3 DNA reads TGCGCCAGCAGCTTGGACAGGTTATACACTGAAGCTTTCTTT. Translation gives CASSLDRLYTEAFF.